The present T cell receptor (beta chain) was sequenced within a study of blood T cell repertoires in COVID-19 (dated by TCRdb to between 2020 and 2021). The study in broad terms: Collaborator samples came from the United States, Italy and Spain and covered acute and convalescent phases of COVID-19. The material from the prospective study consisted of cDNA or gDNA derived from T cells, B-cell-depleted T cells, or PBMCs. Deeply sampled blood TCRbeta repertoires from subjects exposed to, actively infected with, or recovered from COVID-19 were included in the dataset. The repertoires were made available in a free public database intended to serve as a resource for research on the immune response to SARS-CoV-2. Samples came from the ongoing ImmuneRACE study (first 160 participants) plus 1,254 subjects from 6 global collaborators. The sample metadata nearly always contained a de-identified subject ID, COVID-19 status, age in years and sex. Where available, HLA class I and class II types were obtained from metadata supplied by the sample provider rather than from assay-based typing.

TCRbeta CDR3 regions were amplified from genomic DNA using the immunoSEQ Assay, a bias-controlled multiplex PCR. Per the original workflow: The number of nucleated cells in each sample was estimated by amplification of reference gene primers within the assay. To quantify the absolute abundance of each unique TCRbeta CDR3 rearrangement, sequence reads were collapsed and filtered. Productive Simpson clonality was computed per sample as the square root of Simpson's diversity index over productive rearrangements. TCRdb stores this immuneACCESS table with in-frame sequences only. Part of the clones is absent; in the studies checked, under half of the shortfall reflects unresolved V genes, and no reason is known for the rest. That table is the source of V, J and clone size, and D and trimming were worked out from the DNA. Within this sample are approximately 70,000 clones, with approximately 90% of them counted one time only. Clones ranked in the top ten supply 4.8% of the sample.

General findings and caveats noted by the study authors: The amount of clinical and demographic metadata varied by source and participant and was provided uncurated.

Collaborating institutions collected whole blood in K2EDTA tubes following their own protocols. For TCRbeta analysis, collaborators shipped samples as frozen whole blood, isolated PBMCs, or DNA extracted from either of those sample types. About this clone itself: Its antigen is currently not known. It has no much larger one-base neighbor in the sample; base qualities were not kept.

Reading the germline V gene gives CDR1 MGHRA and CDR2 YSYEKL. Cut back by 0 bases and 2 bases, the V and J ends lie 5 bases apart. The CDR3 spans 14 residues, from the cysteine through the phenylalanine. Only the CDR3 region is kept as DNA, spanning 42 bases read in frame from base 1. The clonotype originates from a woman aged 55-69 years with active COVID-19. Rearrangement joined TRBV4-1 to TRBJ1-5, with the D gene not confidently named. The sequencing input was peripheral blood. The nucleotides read TGCGCCAGCAGCCAAGATCGGGGCAATCAGCCCCAGCATTTT. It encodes CASSQDRGNQPQHF.